This T cell receptor (beta chain) emerged from a study of T cell repertoires in aging, cancer and after chemotherapy. Whole-study context: Glioblastoma patients receiving temozolomide-based therapy gave paired samples before and after chemotherapy. Whole-study results and caveats: Across the chemotherapy interval, each cancer cohort showed higher median generation probability, suggesting thymic rebound. Healthy donors lost TCR diversity with age mainly through richness, cancer patients through richness and evenness.

TRB rearrangements spanning V, D and J were amplified using mixed TRB-A/B primers. TCRdb itself ran the multiplex PCR reads through MiXCR, one entry per CDR3 protein. The sample has under 8,000 distinct CDR3 sequences, approximately 57% seen once. Peripheral blood genomic DNA, not sorted cells or RNA, was the template. Per germline, CDR1 MDHEN and CDR2 SYDVKM. The CDR3 extends over 15 amino acids. Comments on this clonotype: What it binds is not known. A read error may produce the germline difference seen at one junction end.

The gene calls are TRBV28 and TRBJ1-2, with 11 bases that match TRBD1. The source material was blood. The TCR sequence derives from a human donor with a solid tumor. The CDR3 nucleotides are TGTGCCAGCAGCTTCCCTCGGACAGGGGGCTATTGCTACACCTTC. This translates into CASSFPRTGGYCYTF.